This T cell receptor (beta chain) was recorded in a study of T cells in tumors after PD-1 blockade. Data came from immunoSEQ multiplex PCR; TCRdb stores just in-frame clones and leaves some out. The table includes just under 20,000 clones, over 70% detected once. With 2 bases removed from V and 2 bases from J, the gap between germline ends came to 11 bases. This CDR3 is 15 amino acids long. CDR1 is SSHAT, CDR2 FNYEAQ, per germline (reference sequence). This receptor was obtained from a human donor with advanced basal cell or squamous cell carcinoma (not recorded which). The V and J genes are TRBV7-7 and TRBJ2-3; D possibly uses TRBD1 or TRBD2 (5 bases each). Here the sequenced sample was PBMCs, taken after anti-PD-1 therapy. The CDR3: CASSLRSGTTDTQYF. In DNA form, the CDR3 reads TGTGCCAGCAGCTTAAGGTCAGGGACCACAGATACGCAGTATTTT.